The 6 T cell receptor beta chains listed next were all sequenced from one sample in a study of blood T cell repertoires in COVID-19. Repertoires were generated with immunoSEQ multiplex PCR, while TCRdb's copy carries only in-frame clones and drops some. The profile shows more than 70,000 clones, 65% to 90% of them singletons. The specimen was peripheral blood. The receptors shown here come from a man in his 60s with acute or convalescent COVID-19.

The CDR3 sequence is CASSLGLAGSEQFF. In nucleotides, the CDR3 is TGCGCCAGCAGCCTGGGACTAGCGGGGTCTGAGCAGTTCTTC. V is TRBV5-1 and J is TRBJ2-1, with 13 nucleotides matching TRBD2. The CDR3 has 14 amino acids. Germline CDR1 and CDR2: SGHRS and YFSETQ. The V and J ends lost 4 bases and 9 bases, in that order; junction bases with no gene match: 4.

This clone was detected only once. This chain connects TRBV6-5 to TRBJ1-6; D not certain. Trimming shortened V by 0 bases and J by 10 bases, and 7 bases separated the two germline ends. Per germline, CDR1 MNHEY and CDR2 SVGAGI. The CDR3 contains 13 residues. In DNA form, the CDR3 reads TGTGCCAGCAGTTACTCGCCGGGATCACCCCTCCACTTT. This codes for CASSYSPGSPLHF.

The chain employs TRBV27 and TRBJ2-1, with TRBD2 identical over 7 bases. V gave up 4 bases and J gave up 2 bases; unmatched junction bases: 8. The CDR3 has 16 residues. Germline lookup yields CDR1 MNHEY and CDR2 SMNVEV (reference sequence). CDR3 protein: CASSSRGVAPYNEQFF. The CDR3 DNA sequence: TGTGCCAGCAGTTCCCGGGGGGTCGCCCCCTACAATGAGCAGTTCTTC.

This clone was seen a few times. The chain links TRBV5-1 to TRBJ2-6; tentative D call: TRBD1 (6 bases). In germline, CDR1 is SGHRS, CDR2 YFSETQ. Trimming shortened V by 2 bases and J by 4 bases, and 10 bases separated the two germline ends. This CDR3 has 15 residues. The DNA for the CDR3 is TGCGCCAGCAGCTTCTCAGGGACAGGGGCCAACGTCCTGACTTTC. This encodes CASSFSGTGANVLTF.

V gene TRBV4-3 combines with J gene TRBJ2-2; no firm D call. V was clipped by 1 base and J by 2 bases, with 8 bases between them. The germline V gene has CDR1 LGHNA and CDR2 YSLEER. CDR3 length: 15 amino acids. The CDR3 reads CASSQARLNTGELFF. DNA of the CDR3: TGCGCCAGCAGCCAAGCACGACTTAACACCGGGGAGCTGTTTTTT.

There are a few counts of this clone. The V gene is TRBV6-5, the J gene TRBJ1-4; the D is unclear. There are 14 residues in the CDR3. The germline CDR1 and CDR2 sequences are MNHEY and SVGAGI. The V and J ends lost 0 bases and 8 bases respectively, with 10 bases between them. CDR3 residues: CASSYSRGQEKLFF. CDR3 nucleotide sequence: TGTGCCAGCAGTTACTCGAGAGGGCAGGAAAAACTGTTTTTT.